These T cell receptor beta chains were read from a single sample in a study of identical twins. TCRdb re-called the 5' RACE reads through MiXCR, storing one row per CDR3 protein. This sample carries nearly 900,000 distinct CDR3 sequences, over 9% of them seen once, and the ten largest clones take 1.5% to 2%. The sample was also linked to a second study, of yellow fever vaccine responses in identical twins.

Sequenced input: PBMCs. The origin of the receptors is a woman in her late teens or twenties in good health. The conserved cysteine and the conserved F or W are not part of the CDR3 here.

J | V | CDR3
TRBJ2-1 | TRBV7-2 | ASSLVGQGDYNEQF
TRBJ2-7 | TRBV14 | ASSQAIGRNSYEQY
TRBJ2-6 | TRBV20-1 | SARDQSAGGLFSGANVLT
TRBJ2-2 | TRBV5-1 | ASSWITNPTNTGELF
TRBJ1-1 | TRBV4-1 | ASSLFDRVPEAF
TRBJ1-5 | TRBV3-1 | ASSQVRDGTPQH
TRBJ1-2 | TRBV5-1 | ASSLDRDRGSHGYT
TRBJ2-2 | TRBV5-6 | ASSRFYTGELF
TRBJ2-4 | TRBV4-1 | ASSQVGNIQY
TRBJ2-5 | TRBV10-3 | AISEGLARETQY
TRBJ2-5 | TRBV6-5 | ASSYRLGRGLTETQY
TRBJ2-2 | TRBV11-2 | ASSLAPGSNTGELF
TRBJ1-4 | TRBV4-1 | ASSQAGNEKLF
TRBJ2-1 | TRBV20-1 | SARLAESSYNEQF
TRBJ2-2 | TRBV6-1 | ASSARSSGGPNTGELF
TRBJ1-1 | TRBV5-1 | ASRVSNTEAF
TRBJ2-2 | TRBV12-3/TRBV12-4 | ASKRPLGTGELF
TRBJ2-7 | TRBV12-3/TRBV12-4 | ASSMDRGRNEQY
TRBJ1-1 | TRBV5-1 | ASSLGPWRDGEAF
TRBJ2-1 | TRBV28 | ASSSLPAGDNEQF